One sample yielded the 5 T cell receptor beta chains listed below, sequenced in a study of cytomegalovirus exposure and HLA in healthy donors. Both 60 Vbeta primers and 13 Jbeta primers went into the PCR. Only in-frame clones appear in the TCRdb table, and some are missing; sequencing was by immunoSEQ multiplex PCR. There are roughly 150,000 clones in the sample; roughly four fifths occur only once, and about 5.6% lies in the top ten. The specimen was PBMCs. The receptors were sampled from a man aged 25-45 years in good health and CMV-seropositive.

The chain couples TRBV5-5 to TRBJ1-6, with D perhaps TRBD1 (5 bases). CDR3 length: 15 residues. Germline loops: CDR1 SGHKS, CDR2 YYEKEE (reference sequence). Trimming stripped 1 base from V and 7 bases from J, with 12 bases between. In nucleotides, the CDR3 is TGTGCCAGCAGCTTGTCAGGGATCCTAAATTCACCCCTCCACTTT. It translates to CASSLSGILNSPLHF.

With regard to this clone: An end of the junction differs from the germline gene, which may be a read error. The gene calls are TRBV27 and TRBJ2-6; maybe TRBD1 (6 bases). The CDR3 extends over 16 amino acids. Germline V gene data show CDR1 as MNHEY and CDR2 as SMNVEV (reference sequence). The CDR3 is CASSVGQISGANGLTF. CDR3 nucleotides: TGTGCCAGCAGTGTCGGACAGATCTCTGGGGCCAACGGCCTGACTTTC.

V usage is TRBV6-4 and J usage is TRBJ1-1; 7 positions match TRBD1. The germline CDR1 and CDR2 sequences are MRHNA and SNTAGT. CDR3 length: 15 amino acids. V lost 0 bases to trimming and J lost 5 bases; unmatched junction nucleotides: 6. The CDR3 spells CASSDSPGGMTEAFF. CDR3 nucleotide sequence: TGTGCCAGCAGTGACTCTCCAGGGGGTATGACTGAAGCTTTCTTT.

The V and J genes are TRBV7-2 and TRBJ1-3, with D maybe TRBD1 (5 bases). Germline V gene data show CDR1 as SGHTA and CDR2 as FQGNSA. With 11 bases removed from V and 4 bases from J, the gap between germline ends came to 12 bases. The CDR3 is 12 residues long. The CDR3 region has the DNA TGTGCCTCCAAGGGGAGGGGAAACACCATATATTTT. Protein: CASKGRGNTIYF.

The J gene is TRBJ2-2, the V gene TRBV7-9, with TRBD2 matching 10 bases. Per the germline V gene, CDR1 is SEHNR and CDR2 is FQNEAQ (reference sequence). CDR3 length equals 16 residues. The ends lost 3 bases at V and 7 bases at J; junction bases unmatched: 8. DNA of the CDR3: TGTGCCAGCAGCTTTTCTCTAGCGGGAGCGGACGGGGAGCTGTTTTTT. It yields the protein CASSFSLAGADGELFF.